One sample yielded the 32 T cell receptor beta chains listed below, sequenced in a study of CD8 T cells in ankylosing spondylitis. Study-level points and caveats: Among TCR beta sequences, a motif of several highly homologous variants appeared characteristic of ankylosing spondylitis blood.

TCRdb re-called the 5' RACE reads with MiXCR, one entry per CDR3 protein. The sample holds approximately 300,000 distinct CDR3 sequences, roughly 8% seen once. Their antigens remain unidentified. Sequenced: blood, either unsorted or a sorted T cell fraction (not recorded which). These receptors all come from a male donor with ankylosing spondylitis.

This clonotype was seen a few times. The chain is built from TRBV6-2 or TRBV6-3 and TRBJ2-7, with 7 bases identical to TRBD2. The V segment lost 0 bases and the J segment 4 bases; nucleotides outside the gene matches: 15. Germline CDR1 MNHEY, CDR2 SVGEGT. This CDR3 spans 18 amino acids. The CDR3 loop reads CASSYSTGIGGRPYEQYF. DNA for the CDR3: TGTGCCAGCAGTTACTCGACGGGTATAGGCGGGAGACCTTACGAGCAGTACTTC.

The J gene is TRBJ2-2, the V gene TRBV27; D assignment may be TRBD1 or TRBD2 (5 bases each). Trimming cost V 4 bases and J 5 bases, with 14 bases left between them. This CDR3 is 15 amino acids long. Looked up from germline, CDR1 is MNHEY and CDR2 is SMNVEV (reference sequence). This CDR3 is CASSSDEGKTGELFF. CDR3 DNA sequence: TGTGCCAGCAGTTCGGACGAGGGGAAAACCGGGGAGCTGTTTTTT.

This clonotype was detected a few times. The chain couples TRBV12-3 or TRBV12-4 to TRBJ2-5; possibly TRBD2 for D (5 bases). The CDR3 sequence is 14 residues long. Trimming cost V 4 bases and J 2 bases, with 11 bases left between them. The CDR3 nucleotides are TGTGCCAGCAGTTCGGGGAGCCGACAAGAGACCCAGTACTTC. Encoded protein: CASSSGSRQETQYF.

The gene calls are TRBV29-1 and TRBJ1-3; 8 nucleotides match TRBD1. Trimming took 6 bases from V and 2 from J; bases not matched to a gene: 12. Germline V lookup: CDR1 SQVTM, CDR2 ANQGSEA. The CDR3 contains 16 residues. The DNA for the CDR3 is TGCAGCGTAAATGATTCTGGACAGGGCGCTGGAAACACCATATATTTT. This sequence encodes CSVNDSGQGAGNTIYF.

The chain employs TRBV3-1 and TRBJ1-5; D is unresolved. This CDR3 region has 17 residues. Deletions cut 3 bases from V and 0 bases from J, with 15 bases between. Germline V gene sequence: CDR1 LGHDT, CDR2 YNNKEL (reference sequence). CDR3 sequence: CASSQDEEKLSNQPQHF. DNA for the CDR3: TGTGCCAGCAGCCAGGACGAGGAGAAGCTTAGCAATCAGCCCCAGCATTTT.

This clonotype showed up many times. This chain uses TRBV5-1 with TRBJ2-1; D is perhaps TRBD1 or TRBD2 (5 bases each). The ends were cut back, 1 base at V and 6 bases at J, with 14 bases in the middle. Germline V CDR1 and CDR2: SGHRS, YFSETQ. The CDR3 consists of 15 residues. The CDR3 region has the DNA TGCGCCAGCAGCTTGCTAGCAACTAGGGGCAATGAGCAGTTCTTC. This sequence encodes CASSLLATRGNEQFF.

At least ten counts were recorded for this clonotype. This rearrangement joins TRBV12-3 or TRBV12-4 to TRBJ1-5; tentatively, D is TRBD1 (5 bases). V lost 7 bases to trimming and J lost 4 bases, with 17 bases between them. CDR3 length equals 15 residues. As DNA, the CDR3 is TGTGCCAGCACCAAGGACACGGGAGGGAATCAGCCCCAGCATTTT. Amino acids: CASTKDTGGNQPQHF.

On this clonotype itself: At one end the junction does not follow the germline gene, possibly because of a read error. V gene TRBV20-1 combines with J gene TRBJ2-7; weak D call: TRBD2 (5 bases). Germline CDR1 and CDR2: DFQATT and SNEGSKA (reference sequence). The CDR3 has 16 amino acids. The CDR3 protein is CCASPASGGWSYEQYF. The CDR3 nucleotides are TGCTGTGCTAGCCCTGCAAGCGGAGGCTGGTCCTACGAGCAGTACTTC.

This clonotype was found a few times. This sequence joins TRBV19 and TRBJ2-1; 11 nucleotides agree with TRBD2. The CDR3 consists of 17 residues. Germline CDR1 is LNHDA and CDR2 is SQIVND (reference sequence). V dropped 3 bases and J dropped 5; count of bases not matched to a gene: 9. DNA for the CDR3: TGTGCCAGTAGTATTACCTCACTAGCGGGGGCGAACAATGAGCAGTTCTTC. Residues: CASSITSLAGANNEQFF.

At least ten counts were recorded for this clonotype. The chain employs TRBV28 and TRBJ1-5; TRBD1 is a possible D gene (5 bases). V lost 10 bases and J lost 9, with 19 bases in between. CDR3 length: 13 residues. Germline lookup yields CDR1 MDHEN and CDR2 SYDVKM. The CDR3 coding sequence is TGTGCCACCAGCCGGGGGTCCGTATGGCCCCAGCATTTT. It encodes CATSRGSVWPQHF.

This clonotype was found many times. The chain carries TRBV2 and TRBJ1-2, with a weak D call TRBD1 (6 bases). Per the germline V gene, CDR1 is SNHLY and CDR2 is FYNNEI. V was clipped by 5 bases and J by 4 bases, with 14 bases between them. CDR3 length equals 14 residues. The CDR3 reads CASSLGGARYGYTF. In DNA, the CDR3 is TGTGCCAGCAGTTTGGGGGGGGCTCGCTATGGCTACACCTTC.

This clonotype occurred a few times. The V and J genes are TRBV4-3 and TRBJ2-1, with D unresolved. From germline, CDR1 is LGHNA and CDR2 YSLEER. The ends were cut back, 6 bases at V and 4 bases at J, with 7 bases in the middle. This CDR3 contains 12 residues. CDR3 DNA sequence: TGCGCCAGCAGTCGAAATTACAATGAGCAGTTCTTC. Translated, it gives CASSRNYNEQFF.

This clonotype was seen more than once but under ten times. This chain links TRBV10-3 with TRBJ2-1; the D is unclear. CDR1 and CDR2 from the germline V gene are ENHRY and SYGVKD. Trimming removed 2 bases at V and 0 bases at J, with 11 bases between. This CDR3 is 16 amino acids long. The CDR3 loop is CAISEPPTGSYNEQFF. CDR3 coding DNA: TGTGCCATCAGTGAGCCGCCCACGGGCTCCTACAATGAGCAGTTCTTC.

The CDR3 is CASSFRSGTGSSPLHF. Written as DNA, the CDR3 is TGTGCCAGCAGCTTCCGTTCCGGGACAGGATCTTCACCCCTCCACTTT. The chain uses TRBV7-2 and TRBJ1-6; TRBD1 matches 8 bases. Germline CDR1 reads SGHTA; CDR2 reads FQGNSA. The CDR3 is 16 residues long. Trimming removed 3 bases from V and 9 bases from J; junction bases left unmatched: 10.

This clonotype has only a few counts. J is TRBJ2-1 and V is TRBV4-1, with 7 bases matching TRBD2. V was pared by 6 bases and J by 3 bases, with 5 bases of the junction left unmatched. From germline, CDR1 is MGHRA and CDR2 YSYEKL. CDR3 length: 14 residues. This CDR3 is CASRERDFYNEQFF. DNA of the CDR3: TGCGCCAGCAGGGAGCGGGATTTCTACAATGAGCAGTTCTTC.

This clonotype was detected ten times or more. The V gene is TRBV29-1, the J gene TRBJ2-1, with a possible D match to TRBD1 (5 bases). Germline CDR1 reads SQVTM; CDR2 reads ANQGSEA. The CDR3 spans 15 residues. The germline V and J ends were trimmed by 0 bases and 7 bases, with 16 bases remaining between them. The CDR3 nucleotides read TGCAGCGTTGAAGATACGACAGCCGTCCTAAATGAGCAGTTCTTC. Amino acids: CSVEDTTAVLNEQFF.

There are many counts of this clonotype. This sequence joins TRBV27 and TRBJ2-7; 8 bases align to TRBD1. The CDR3 loop spans 16 amino acids. Germline V CDR1 and CDR2: MNHEY, SMNVEV (reference sequence). Unmatched junction bases numbered 9, after V lost 2 bases and J lost 3 bases. This CDR3 reads CASSLALGTGGYEQYF. As DNA, the CDR3 is TGTGCCAGCAGTTTAGCACTCGGGACAGGTGGCTACGAGCAGTACTTC.

The sample holds a few counts of this clonotype. V usage is TRBV25-1 and J usage is TRBJ2-1; 7 positions agree with TRBD1. J lost 10 bases, V lost 7 bases, and 13 bases had no gene match. The germline V gene has CDR1 MGHDK and CDR2 SYGVNS. CDR3 length: 14 residues. CDR3 residues: CASMARPGGQEQFF. Written as DNA, the CDR3 is TGTGCCAGCATGGCCAGACCAGGGGGACAGGAGCAGTTCTTC.

V usage is TRBV11-2 and J usage is TRBJ2-1, with TRBD2 identical over 12 bases. V lost 5 bases and J lost 15; bases outside the gene matches: 2. Germline CDR1 SGHAT, CDR2 FQNNGV. The CDR3 has 11 amino acids. Here the CDR3 DNA reads TGTGCCAGCAGCGCGGGACTAGCGGGGTTCTTC. Translating gives CASSAGLAGFF.

This clonotype occurred a few times. CDR3 bases: TGTGCCAGCACCGAGGGACAGGGGAGCAATCAGCCCCAGCATTTT. Protein: CASTEGQGSNQPQHF. The chain uses TRBV9 and TRBJ1-5, with 10 bases matching TRBD1. Germline V gives CDR1 SGDLS, CDR2 YYNGEE. V lost 6 bases, J lost 1 base, and 4 bases stayed unmatched. The CDR3 consists of 15 residues.

This clonotype appeared a few times. This chain uses TRBV5-5 with TRBJ2-1; 11 nucleotides line up with TRBD2. Germline values: CDR1 SGHKS, CDR2 YYEKEE (reference sequence). The junction had 8 bases not matched to a gene; V was cut back by 2 bases and J by 7 bases. The CDR3 totals 16 residues. CDR3 coding DNA: TGTGCCAGCAGCTTATTTACTAGCGGGAGTGGTAATGAGCAGTTCTTC. Protein: CASSLFTSGSGNEQFF.

The chain recombines TRBV5-1 with TRBJ2-7; 9 bases are a match to TRBD1. Germline V gene data show CDR1 as SGHRS and CDR2 as YFSETQ. V shed 4 bases and J 5 bases; nucleotides not matched to a gene: 10. The CDR3 contains 15 residues. The CDR3 sequence: CASSPRQGDPHEQYF. CDR3 nucleotides: TGCGCCAGCAGCCCGCGACAGGGGGATCCCCACGAGCAGTACTTC.

As DNA, the CDR3 is TGCGCCAGCAGCCCGACCCGCTCGGCGGGTGATACGCAGTATTTT. Its protein is CASSPTRSAGDTQYF. The V gene is TRBV5-1, the J gene TRBJ2-3; D possibly corresponds to TRBD2 (5 bases). The V end was cut by 4 bases, the J end by 6 bases, with 18 bases between. This CDR3 is 15 amino acids long. The V gene's germline CDR1 is SGHRS and CDR2 YFSETQ. Looking up the rest from reference TRBV5-1 and TRBJ2-3 gives the full variable domain: KAGVTQTPRYLIKTRGQQVTLSCSPISGHRSVSWYQQTPGQGLQFLFEYFSETQRNKGNFPGRFSGRQFSNSRSEMNVSTLELGDSALYLCASSPTRSAGDTQYFGPGTRLTVL.

The rearrangement joins TRBV5-1 to TRBJ2-1, with 11 bases lining up with TRBD2. The CDR3 contains 15 residues. Germline V gene data show CDR1 as SGHRS and CDR2 as YFSETQ. Trimming removed 6 bases from V and 6 bases from J; junction bases left unmatched: 8. The CDR3 reads CASNVLSGRANEQFF. The CDR3 region has the DNA TGCGCCAGCAACGTCCTTAGCGGGAGGGCCAATGAGCAGTTCTTC.

This clonotype was counted only a few times. The chain carries TRBV2 and TRBJ2-7; D gene ambiguous. Germline assignment: CDR1 SNHLY and CDR2 FYNNEI. Trimming took 4 bases from V and 3 from J, leaving 7 bases between them. The CDR3 totals 12 residues. The CDR3 nucleotides are TGTGCCAGCAGTGTGGGAAACTACGAGCAGTACTTC. Its translation is CASSVGNYEQYF.

This clonotype has at least ten counts. The V and J genes are TRBV20-1 and TRBJ2-2; a possible D gene is TRBD1 (5 bases). The germline V gene has CDR1 DFQATT and CDR2 SNEGSKA (reference sequence). V lost 6 bases to trimming and J lost 1 base, with 9 bases between them. The CDR3 loop spans 13 amino acids. CDR3 in DNA: TGCAGTGCCATCAGGGAGAACACCGGGGAGCTGTTTTTT. Translating it yields CSAIRENTGELFF.

This clonotype was seen only a few times. V usage is TRBV20-1 and J usage is TRBJ2-7; 9 bases agree with TRBD1. V was clipped by 4 bases and J by 7 bases; unmatched bases: 11. The germline V gene has CDR1 DFQATT and CDR2 SNEGSKA (reference sequence). The CDR3 is 14 residues long. The CDR3 sequence is CSAKEGQGPTEQYF. The CDR3 bases are TGCAGTGCTAAAGAAGGACAGGGGCCGACGGAGCAGTACTTC.

This clonotype was recorded at least ten times. This chain links TRBV28 with TRBJ2-1; D tentatively fits TRBD1 or TRBD2 (5 bases each). Trimming stripped 4 bases from V and 13 bases from J, with 20 bases between. In germline, CDR1 is MDHEN, CDR2 SYDVKM. The CDR3 runs 14 residues. The CDR3 nucleotides are TGTGCCAGCAGTTCTGCCGGGACGACAGACCTCCAGTTCTTC. Protein product: CASSSAGTTDLQFF.

V is TRBV5-1 and J is TRBJ2-2; TRBD1 or TRBD2 may be the D gene (5 bases each). The CDR3 spans 16 residues. In germline, CDR1 is SGHRS, CDR2 YFSETQ. Trimming took 1 base from V and 5 from J, leaving 15 bases between them. As DNA, the CDR3 is TGCGCCAGCAGCTTGCCGGGACCGGCCCATACCGGGGAGCTGTTTTTT. It specifies CASSLPGPAHTGELFF.

This clonotype showed up many times. The J gene is TRBJ2-1, the V gene TRBV4-2; tentative D call: TRBD1 (5 bases). This CDR3 is 16 amino acids long. V was pared by 0 bases and J by 4 bases, with 13 bases between. The V gene's germline CDR1 is LGHNA and CDR2 YNFKEQ. CDR3 sequence reads: CASSQDGAARYNEQFF. CDR3 nucleotide sequence: TGTGCCAGCAGCCAAGATGGGGCGGCCAGATACAATGAGCAGTTCTTC.

This clonotype was detected only a few times. V and J are TRBV12-3 or TRBV12-4 and TRBJ2-7; D unresolved. Trimming took off 3 bases at V and 3 bases at J, with 9 bases between the two ends. CDR3 length equals 13 residues. For the CDR3, the DNA is TGTGCCAGCAGTTTGAGGAGCTACTACGAGCAGTACTTC. It encodes CASSLRSYYEQYF.

The rearrangement uses TRBV6-2 or TRBV6-3 and TRBJ1-5; 7 nucleotides align to TRBD1. CDR1 and CDR2 (germline): MNHEY, SVGEGT. Germline trimming cut 10 bases from V and 2 bases from J; bases unmatched to any gene: 8. The CDR3 spans 14 residues. The CDR3 spells CATKRDRGNQPQHF. The CDR3 DNA sequence: TGTGCCACCAAGCGTGACAGGGGCAATCAGCCCCAGCATTTT.